This TCR beta chain was sequenced for a study of cytomegalovirus exposure and HLA in healthy donors. This clone was observed once. Antigen unknown. Primers for the PCR totalled 60 Vbeta and 13 Jbeta. The assay was immunoSEQ multiplex PCR, and TCRdb's table has in-frame clones only and misses some. The sample has 250,000 or so clones, more than 75% seen once. General study findings and limits: Using a false discovery rate of 0.05, a later analysis showed that approximately 16,000 TCR beta sequences were associated with HLA alleles. There were several of the most significant clusters that appeared linked to common viral pathogens in a later analysis.

The study sampled nominally healthy donors, though unrecorded immune exposures were likely. The CDR3 sequence is 16 residues long. Germline CDR1 LGHNT, CDR2 FRNRAP. V trimming: 7 bases; J trimming: 5 bases; junction bases outside the gene matches: 10. The source material was PBMCs. The source of this sequence is a human donor in good health. J is TRBJ2-5 and V is TRBV12-5, with 13 bases that match TRBD2. The CDR3 sequence is CASAPGTSGREETQYF. CDR3 nucleotides: TGTGCTAGTGCCCCGGGCACTAGCGGGAGGGAGGAGACCCAGTACTTC.